The entry below gives a single TCR beta chain sequence along with its context. Its antigen is unknown. The data are from a study of T cell responses to AZD1222 COVID-19 vaccine. Study-level results: At baseline, just five to seven AZD1222 recipients tested seropositive. Spike was spanned by vaccine-associated CD4 TCRs, which were dominant at 160-218 and 743-854. There were mostly white British donors and more females than males, and clonal diversity was possibly underestimated.

Sequencing used immunoSEQ multiplex PCR; TCRdb keeps in-frame clones, though not all of them. The sample shows roughly 140,000 clones, less than 95% of them seen only once. The TCR sequence derives from an adult in good health. The sequencing here drew on peripheral blood, taken on day 0 of AZD1222 vaccination.

The CDR3 sequence is CASSVGIPSNQPQHF. As DNA, the CDR3 is TGTGCCAGCAGCGTGGGGATACCTAGCAATCAGCCCCAGCATTTT. This chain joins TRBV5-6 and TRBJ1-5; D uncertain. The CDR3 totals 15 residues. Germline CDR1 is SGHDT and CDR2 is YYEEEE. Deletions cut 4 bases from V and 0 bases from J, with 11 bases between.